The sequence of this TCR beta chain was determined in a study of shared clonotypes between healthy human individuals. Looking at the study overall: The donors, two women and a few men, were aged 18 to 49.

TCRdb keeps only in-frame clones here, not all; method: immunoSEQ multiplex PCR. The table has millions of clones, around 90% seen once. This CDR3 spans 15 amino acids. V gave up 0 bases and J gave up 6 bases; unmatched junction bases: 3. Germline V gene lookup returns CDR1 MNHNY and CDR2 SVGAGI (reference sequence). Sequencing was done on a sample of naive CD4+ T cells sorted from blood. Regarding subset: CD45RA+ positively selected. V and J are TRBV6-6 and TRBJ1-4; 8 nucleotides match TRBD1. The sequence came from a man younger than 35 in good health. CDR3 region: CASSYSTGADEKLFF. Written as DNA, the CDR3 is TGTGCCAGCAGTTACTCGACAGGGGCGGATGAAAAACTGTTTTTT.